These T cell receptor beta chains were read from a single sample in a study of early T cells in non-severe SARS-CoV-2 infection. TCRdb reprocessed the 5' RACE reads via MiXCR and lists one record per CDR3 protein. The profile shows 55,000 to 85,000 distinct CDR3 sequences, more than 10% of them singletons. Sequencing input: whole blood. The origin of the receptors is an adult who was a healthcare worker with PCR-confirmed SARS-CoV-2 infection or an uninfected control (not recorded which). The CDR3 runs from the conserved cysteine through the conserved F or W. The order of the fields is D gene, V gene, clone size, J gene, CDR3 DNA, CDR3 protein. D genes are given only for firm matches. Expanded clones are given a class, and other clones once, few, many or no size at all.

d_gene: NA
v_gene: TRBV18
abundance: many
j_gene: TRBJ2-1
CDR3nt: TGTGCCAGCTCTACGGGACTTTACAATGAGCAGTTCTTC
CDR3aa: CASSTGLYNEQFF

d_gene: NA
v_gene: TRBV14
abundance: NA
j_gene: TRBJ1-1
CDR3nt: TGTGCCAGCAGCCAAGCCCTAGGCGTCCGGATAACTGAAGCTTTCTTT
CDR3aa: CASSQALGVRITEAFF

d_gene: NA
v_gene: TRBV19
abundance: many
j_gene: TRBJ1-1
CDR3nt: TGTGCCAGTAGTACGAGGGGTAACACTGAAGCTTTCTTT
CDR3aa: CASSTRGNTEAFF

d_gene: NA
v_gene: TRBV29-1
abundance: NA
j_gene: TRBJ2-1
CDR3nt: TGCAGCGCCAAGAAGGGGGACGAGCAGTTCTTC
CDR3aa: CSAKKGDEQFF

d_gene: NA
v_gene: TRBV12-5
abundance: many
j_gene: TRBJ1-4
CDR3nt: TGTGCTAGTGGTTTCACCACTCGACAGGCAACTAATGAAAAACTGTTTTTT
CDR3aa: CASGFTTRQATNEKLFF

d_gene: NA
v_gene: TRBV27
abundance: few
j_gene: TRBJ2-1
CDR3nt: TGTGCCAGCAGTTTAGAACGGGAGCCCAATGAGCAGTTCTTC
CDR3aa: CASSLEREPNEQFF

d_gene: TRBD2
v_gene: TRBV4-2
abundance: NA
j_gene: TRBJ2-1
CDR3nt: TGTGCCAGCAGCCAGGCTGGGACTAGCGGGAGGAGGGACAATGAGCAGTTCTTC
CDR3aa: CASSQAGTSGRRDNEQFF

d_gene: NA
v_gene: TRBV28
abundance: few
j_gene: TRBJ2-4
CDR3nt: TGTGCCAGCAGCCTGAGCCAAAAAAACATTCAGTACTTC
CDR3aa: CASSLSQKNIQYF

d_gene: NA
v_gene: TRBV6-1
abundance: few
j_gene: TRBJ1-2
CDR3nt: TGTGCCGGAAAGAGGGCAGGGCGCTATGGCTACACCTTC
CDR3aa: CAGKRAGRYGYTF

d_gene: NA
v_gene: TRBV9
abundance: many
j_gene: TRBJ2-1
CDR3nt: TGTGCCAGCAGCGTTCAAACAGGAGAGCAGTTCTTC
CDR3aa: CASSVQTGEQFF

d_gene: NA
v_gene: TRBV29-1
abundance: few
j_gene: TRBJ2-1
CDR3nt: TGCAGCGTGGGTGGGGTAGAATCCCAACCGGGCAATGAGCAGTTCTTC
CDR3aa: CSVGGVESQPGNEQFF

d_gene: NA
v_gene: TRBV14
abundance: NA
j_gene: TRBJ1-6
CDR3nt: TGTGCCAGCAGCCAAGGGAAGGGGCCCTATAATTCACCCCTCCACTTT
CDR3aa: CASSQGKGPYNSPLHF

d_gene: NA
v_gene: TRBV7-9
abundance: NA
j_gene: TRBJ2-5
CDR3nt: TGTGCCAGCAGCTTAGGGTTTCAGGCAGACACCGAAGAGACCCAGTACTTC
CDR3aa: CASSLGFQADTEETQYF

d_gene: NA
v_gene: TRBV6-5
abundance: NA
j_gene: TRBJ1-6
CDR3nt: TGTGCCAGCAGTTACTCCCTCGACGTTAGGGCTAATTCACCCCTCCACTTT
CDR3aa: CASSYSLDVRANSPLHF

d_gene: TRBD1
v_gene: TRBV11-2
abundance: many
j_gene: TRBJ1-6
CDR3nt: TGTGCCAGCAGCCCTGGAGACAGGGAGAATTCACCCCTCCACTTT
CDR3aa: CASSPGDRENSPLHF

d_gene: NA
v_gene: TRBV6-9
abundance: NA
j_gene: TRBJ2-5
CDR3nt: TGTGCCAGCAGCTACCCTCGGACTAAACAAGAGACCCAGTACTTC
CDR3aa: CASSYPRTKQETQYF

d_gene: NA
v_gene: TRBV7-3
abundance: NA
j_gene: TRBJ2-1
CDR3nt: TGTGCCAGCAGCAGGGGGACGGGATCCTACAATGAGCAGTTCTTC
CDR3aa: CASSRGTGSYNEQFF

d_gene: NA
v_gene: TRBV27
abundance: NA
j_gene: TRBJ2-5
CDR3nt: TGTGCCAGCAGTTTATCCGGAAACAGGGCAGAGACCCAGTACTTC
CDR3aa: CASSLSGNRAETQYF

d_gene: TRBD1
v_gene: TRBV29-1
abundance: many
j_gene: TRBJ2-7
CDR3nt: TGCAGCGTTACCGACGCGGGACAGGGGCGCGAGCAGTACTTC
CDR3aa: CSVTDAGQGREQYF

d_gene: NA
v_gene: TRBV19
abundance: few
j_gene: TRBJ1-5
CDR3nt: TGTGCCAGTAGCCCTCAGGCATATGGGAATCAGCCCCAGCATTTT
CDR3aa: CASSPQAYGNQPQHF

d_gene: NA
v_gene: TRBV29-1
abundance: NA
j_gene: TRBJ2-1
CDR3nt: TGCAGCGTTTACGGGGGTAGCTCCTACAATGAGCAGTTCTTC
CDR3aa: CSVYGGSSYNEQFF

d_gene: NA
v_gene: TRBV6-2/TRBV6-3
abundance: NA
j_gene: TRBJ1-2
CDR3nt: TGTGCCAGCAGTTACTCATCCTCGAGCTATGGCTACACCTTC
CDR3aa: CASSYSSSSYGYTF

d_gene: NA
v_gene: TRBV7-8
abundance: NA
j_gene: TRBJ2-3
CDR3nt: TGTGCCAGCAGAGGTAGGGGGTTCACGCAGTATTTT
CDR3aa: CASRGRGFTQYF

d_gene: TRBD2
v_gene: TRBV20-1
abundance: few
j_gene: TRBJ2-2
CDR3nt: TGCAGTGCTAGAAATACTAGCGGGAGGGCCTTTTCGGGCACCGGGGAGCTGTTTTTT
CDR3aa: CSARNTSGRAFSGTGELFF

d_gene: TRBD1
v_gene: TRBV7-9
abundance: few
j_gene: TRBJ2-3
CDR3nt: TGTGCCAGCAGCTGGGACAGGGGTAGCACAGATACGCAGTATTTT
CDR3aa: CASSWDRGSTDTQYF

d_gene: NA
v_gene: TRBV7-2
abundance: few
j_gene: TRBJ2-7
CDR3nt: TGTGCCAGCAGCTTAGGCGGGTTCGGCTCCTACGAGCAGTACTTC
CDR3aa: CASSLGGFGSYEQYF

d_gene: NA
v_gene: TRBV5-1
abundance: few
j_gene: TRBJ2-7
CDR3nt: TGCGCCAGCAGCTTGGCCGGGGGAGGACCCGACTCCTACGAGCAGTACTTC
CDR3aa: CASSLAGGGPDSYEQYF

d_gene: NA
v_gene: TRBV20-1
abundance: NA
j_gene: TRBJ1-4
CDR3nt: TGCAGTGCGCCCGGGGCAACTAATGAAAAACTGTTTTTT
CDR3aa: CSAPGATNEKLFF

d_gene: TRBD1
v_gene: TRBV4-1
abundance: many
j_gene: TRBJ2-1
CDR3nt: TGCGCCAGCAGCCCAGGGACAGGTCGGTCGAAGCAGTTCTTC
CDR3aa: CASSPGTGRSKQFF

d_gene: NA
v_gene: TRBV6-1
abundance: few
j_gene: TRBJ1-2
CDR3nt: TGTGCCAGCAGTGGAGGACCTTCCTTCGACTATGGCTACACCTTC
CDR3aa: CASSGGPSFDYGYTF

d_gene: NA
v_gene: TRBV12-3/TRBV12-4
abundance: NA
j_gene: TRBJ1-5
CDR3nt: TGTGCCAGCAGGAGGACAGATCAGCCCCAGCATTTT
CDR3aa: CASRRTDQPQHF

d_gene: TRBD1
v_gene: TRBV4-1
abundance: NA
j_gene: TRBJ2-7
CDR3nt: TGCGCCAGCAGCTGGGGGACAGACTACGAGCAGTACTTC
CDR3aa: CASSWGTDYEQYF

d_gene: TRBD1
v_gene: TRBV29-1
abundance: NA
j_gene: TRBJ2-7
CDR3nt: TGCAGCGTCTCACGGGACAGGGGTGACGAGCAGTACTTC
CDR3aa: CSVSRDRGDEQYF

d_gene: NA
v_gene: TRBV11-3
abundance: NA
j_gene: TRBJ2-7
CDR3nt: TGTGCCAGCAGCTTAGGTCCAGGGATGATGAACTACGAGCAGTACTTC
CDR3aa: CASSLGPGMMNYEQYF

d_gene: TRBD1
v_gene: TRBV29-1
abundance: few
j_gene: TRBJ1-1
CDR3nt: TGCAGCGTTGAAAAGCAGGGGGGTAACACTGAAGCTTTCTTT
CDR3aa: CSVEKQGGNTEAFF

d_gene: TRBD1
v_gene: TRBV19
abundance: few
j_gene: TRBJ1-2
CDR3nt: TGTGCCAGTAGTATTCCAGGACAGGGGGCGATTCAAGGCTACACCTTC
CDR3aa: CASSIPGQGAIQGYTF

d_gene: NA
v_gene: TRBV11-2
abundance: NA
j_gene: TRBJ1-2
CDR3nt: TGTGCCAGCAGCCCCTGGGGCGGCACCACTGGCTACACCTTC
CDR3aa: CASSPWGGTTGYTF

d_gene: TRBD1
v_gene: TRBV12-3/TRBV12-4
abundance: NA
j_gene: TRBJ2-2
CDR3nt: TGTGCCAGCACGCAATGGGACAGGGGAATAGAAGGCGGGGAGCTGTTTTTT
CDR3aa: CASTQWDRGIEGGELFF

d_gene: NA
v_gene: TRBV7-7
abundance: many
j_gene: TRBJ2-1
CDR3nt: TGTGCTAGCAGCTTACAGGGTGGTGAGCAGTTCTTC
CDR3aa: CASSLQGGEQFF

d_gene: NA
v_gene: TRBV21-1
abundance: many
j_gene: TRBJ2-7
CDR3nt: TGTGCCAGCAGCAATGATAACAGACCCTCCTACGAGCAGTACTTC
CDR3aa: CASSNDNRPSYEQYF

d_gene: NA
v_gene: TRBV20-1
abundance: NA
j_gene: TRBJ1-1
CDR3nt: TGCAGTGCCCAGAGGGGGAGGGACACTGAAGCTTTCTTT
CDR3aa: CSAQRGRDTEAFF

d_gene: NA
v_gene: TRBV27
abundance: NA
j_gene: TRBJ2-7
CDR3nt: TGTGCCAGCCGCCCGGGCCCCTGGGCATACGAGCAGTACTTC
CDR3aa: CASRPGPWAYEQYF

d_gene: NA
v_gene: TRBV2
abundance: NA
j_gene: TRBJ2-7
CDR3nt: TGTGCCAGCGGGCTGGGCTGGGGAACCTACGAGCAGTACTTC
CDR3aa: CASGLGWGTYEQYF

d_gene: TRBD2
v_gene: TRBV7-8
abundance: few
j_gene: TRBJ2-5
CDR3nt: TGTGCCAGCACCGGTAGCGGGAGGACGGAGACCCAGTACTTC
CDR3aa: CASTGSGRTETQYF

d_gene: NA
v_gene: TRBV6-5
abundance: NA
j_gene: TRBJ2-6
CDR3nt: TGTGCCAGCAGTTACTCTCGGGTGCCCTCTGGGGCCAACGTCCTGACTTTC
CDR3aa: CASSYSRVPSGANVLTF

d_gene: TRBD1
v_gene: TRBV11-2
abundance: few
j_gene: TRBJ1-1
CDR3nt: TGTGCCAGCAGCCTACAGACAGGGTCCCACACTGAAGCTTTCTTT
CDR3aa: CASSLQTGSHTEAFF

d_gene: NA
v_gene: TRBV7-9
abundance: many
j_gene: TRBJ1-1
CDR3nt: TGTGCCAGCAGCTTAGCCCGAGAAGCTTTCTTT
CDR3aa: CASSLAREAFF

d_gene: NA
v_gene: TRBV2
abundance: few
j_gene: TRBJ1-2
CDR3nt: TGTGCCAGCAGCGGCCTTGGAGGGGGATATGGCTACACCTTC
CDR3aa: CASSGLGGGYGYTF